This T cell receptor beta chain originates from a study of blood T cell repertoires in COVID-19. Study information: There were acute and convalescent COVID-19 samples, and they came from the United States, Italy and Spain.

The CDR3 extends over 17 amino acids. Germline loops: CDR1 MNHNS, CDR2 SASEGT. The germline V and J ends were trimmed by 2 bases and 0 bases, with 15 bases remaining between them. Sequencing was performed with immunoSEQ multiplex PCR; in TCRdb, only in-frame clones are kept and a portion is missing. The sample shows over 150,000 clones, about 90% of them seen only once. This chain uses TRBV6-1 with TRBJ2-3; tentative D call: TRBD2 (5 bases). This sequence was found in a woman aged 50 to 65 who had recovered from COVID-19. The sample was PBMCs or T cells enriched from blood (not recorded which). The CDR3 sequence is CASSETYGAASTDTQYF. The CDR3 coding sequence is TGTGCCAGCAGTGAAACATATGGAGCGGCTAGCACAGATACGCAGTATTTT.